A single sample gave rise to the 5 T cell receptor beta chains below, sequenced in a study of early T cells in non-severe SARS-CoV-2 infection. TCRdb used MiXCR to reprocess the 5' RACE reads, holding one entry per CDR3 protein. The table has 65,000 to 95,000 distinct CDR3 sequences, 15% to 20% seen once. What was sequenced was whole blood. These receptors all come from an adult who was a healthcare worker with PCR-confirmed SARS-CoV-2 infection or an uninfected control (not recorded which).

This clonotype was detected a few times. The chain has TRBV6-6 and TRBJ1-5, with D tentatively TRBD1 (5 bases). V lost 5 bases and J 12 bases, leaving 11 bases between the germline ends. The germline V gene encodes CDR1 MNHNY and CDR2 SVGAGI (reference sequence). The CDR3 has 11 residues. The CDR3 spells CASSVGGGQHF. The CDR3, as DNA: TGTGCCAGCAGTGTCGGGGGGGGCCAGCATTTT.

There are a few counts of this clonotype. The rearrangement links TRBV6-1 to TRBJ1-4, with D perhaps TRBD1 (5 bases). The V gene lost 2 bases and the J gene lost 9 bases, with 13 bases spanning the gap. Germline V gene data show CDR1 as MNHNS and CDR2 as SASEGT. The CDR3 is 14 amino acids. The CDR3 here is CASSETGGSKKLFF. The CDR3 DNA reads TGTGCCAGCAGTGAAACGGGGGGTTCGAAAAAACTGTTTTTT.

This clonotype was picked up a small number of times. V and J are TRBV20-1 and TRBJ1-2; 8 bases map to TRBD1. CDR1 and CDR2 (germline): DFQATT, SNEGSKA (reference sequence). This CDR3 comprises 14 residues. V dropped 0 bases and J dropped 3; count of bases not matched to a gene: 3. CDR3 nucleotide sequence: TGCAGTGCTAGAGATATGGGACAGGACTATGGCTACACCTTC. It translates to CSARDMGQDYGYTF.

This clonotype was counted a few times. V and J are TRBV3-1 and TRBJ1-5, with D uncertain. This CDR3 is 13 amino acids long. Trimming left V 3 bases short and J 1 base short, with 4 bases between. CDR1 LGHDT and CDR2 YNNKEL come from the germline V gene (reference sequence). This CDR3 reads CASSQNSNQPQHF. DNA of the CDR3: TGTGCCAGCAGCCAGAACAGCAATCAGCCCCAGCATTTT.

The J gene is TRBJ2-7, the V gene TRBV28; TRBD2 agrees at 8 bases. This CDR3 has 14 residues. Trimming at V came to 6 bases and at J to 0 bases, leaving 4 bases not matched to a gene. The germline gives CDR1 MDHEN, CDR2 SYDVKM. The DNA of the CDR3 is TGTGCCAGCAGCCGCGGGGGGTCCTCCTACGAGCAGTACTTC. Translation gives CASSRGGSSYEQYF.